The rows below give T cell receptor beta chains drawn from one sample of a study of blood T cells in healthy people across ages. TCRdb reprocessed the 5' RACE reads with MiXCR, giving one entry per CDR3 protein. Among about 1,600,000 distinct CDR3 sequences listed, approximately 42% were seen once. The specimen was blood. The receptors shown here come from a young woman in good health. Both conserved end residues are trimmed from each CDR3. A D gene is named only where the DNA matches it firmly.

CDR3 protein: ASSSRGWTGGQGRT
D gene: TRBD1
V gene: TRBV7-2
J gene: TRBJ1-2

CDR3 protein: SATVYNEQF
D gene: NA
V gene: TRBV20-1
J gene: TRBJ2-1

CDR3 protein: ASSLVRLAGVSTDTQY
D gene: TRBD2
V gene: TRBV7-2
J gene: TRBJ2-3

CDR3 protein: ASSLVGSRSSYNSPLH
D gene: NA
V gene: TRBV5-1
J gene: TRBJ1-6

CDR3 protein: ASSPLAKNIQY
D gene: NA
V gene: TRBV7-9
J gene: TRBJ2-4

CDR3 protein: ASSESPGSDGYT
D gene: NA
V gene: TRBV6-1
J gene: TRBJ1-2

CDR3 protein: ATSRPPNEETQY
D gene: NA
V gene: TRBV15
J gene: NA

CDR3 protein: GAKRNYEQY
D gene: NA
V gene: TRBV20-1
J gene: TRBJ2-7

CDR3 protein: ASTWSGTHYEQY
D gene: TRBD2
V gene: TRBV12-3/TRBV12-4
J gene: TRBJ2-7

CDR3 protein: ASRDPGLGSYEQY
D gene: TRBD2
V gene: TRBV6-5
J gene: TRBJ2-7

CDR3 protein: SARAAGTAGNQPQH
D gene: TRBD1
V gene: TRBV20-1
J gene: TRBJ1-5

CDR3 protein: ASSLFGGAGGDEQY
D gene: TRBD2
V gene: TRBV7-2
J gene: NA

CDR3 protein: ASSQSTLPWEREPTRSSYNEQF
D gene: TRBD2
V gene: TRBV4-1
J gene: TRBJ2-1

CDR3 protein: SGNNGPGNEQF
D gene: NA
V gene: TRBV20-1
J gene: TRBJ2-1

CDR3 protein: SAADQVYGYT
D gene: NA
V gene: TRBV20-1
J gene: TRBJ1-2

CDR3 protein: ASSVGSGSNYGYT
D gene: NA
V gene: TRBV9
J gene: TRBJ1-2

CDR3 protein: SVEPLAVGDNEQF
D gene: TRBD2
V gene: TRBV29-1
J gene: TRBJ2-1

CDR3 protein: AITAAGYGYT
D gene: NA
V gene: TRBV10-3
J gene: TRBJ1-2

CDR3 protein: SARPGTVSQPQH
D gene: TRBD1
V gene: TRBV20-1
J gene: TRBJ1-5

CDR3 protein: ASSQASNYNEQF
D gene: NA
V gene: TRBV14
J gene: TRBJ2-1

CDR3 protein: ASSAGGFNQPQH
D gene: NA
V gene: TRBV25-1
J gene: TRBJ1-5

CDR3 protein: ASSQDGTVNTGELF
D gene: NA
V gene: TRBV4-2
J gene: TRBJ2-2

CDR3 protein: ASLGASGGPNEQF
D gene: TRBD2
V gene: TRBV6-5
J gene: TRBJ2-1

CDR3 protein: SVNIGAGVYNEQF
D gene: NA
V gene: TRBV20-1
J gene: TRBJ2-1

CDR3 protein: ASSSGTGLDYVRGYT
D gene: TRBD1
V gene: TRBV6-1
J gene: TRBJ1-2

CDR3 protein: SARGGGVSSYNEQF
D gene: NA
V gene: TRBV20-1
J gene: TRBJ2-1

CDR3 protein: ASSYGSGDNSPLH
D gene: NA
V gene: TRBV6-6
J gene: TRBJ1-6

CDR3 protein: ASSERNTEAF
D gene: NA
V gene: TRBV2
J gene: TRBJ1-1

CDR3 protein: AVQGPLGYNEQF
D gene: NA
V gene: TRBV10-2
J gene: TRBJ2-1

CDR3 protein: ATSEQGTSGINEQF
D gene: TRBD2
V gene: TRBV24-1
J gene: TRBJ2-1

CDR3 protein: ASSNQAQH
D gene: NA
V gene: TRBV21-1
J gene: TRBJ1-5

CDR3 protein: ASSVPGLAGATAYNEQF
D gene: TRBD2
V gene: TRBV9
J gene: TRBJ2-1

CDR3 protein: ASSYSLAGAFRHGQF
D gene: TRBD2
V gene: TRBV6-5
J gene: TRBJ2-1

CDR3 protein: ASSQVYNEQF
D gene: NA
V gene: TRBV3-1
J gene: TRBJ2-1

CDR3 protein: ASSQDEAGGYSNQPQH
D gene: TRBD1
V gene: TRBV4-1
J gene: TRBJ1-5

CDR3 protein: SARRGRGLQETQF
D gene: NA
V gene: TRBV20-1
J gene: NA

CDR3 protein: ASRLTEAPSYEQY
D gene: NA
V gene: TRBV27
J gene: TRBJ2-7

CDR3 protein: ASSVSSYNEQY
D gene: NA
V gene: TRBV7-2
J gene: TRBJ2-7

CDR3 protein: ASSPLGTSGDNEQF
D gene: TRBD2
V gene: TRBV27
J gene: TRBJ2-1

CDR3 protein: SASDRPNSYEQY
D gene: TRBD1
V gene: TRBV20-1
J gene: TRBJ2-7

CDR3 protein: AWSFQGSYGYT
D gene: NA
V gene: TRBV30
J gene: TRBJ1-2

CDR3 protein: ASSPARGANTGELF
D gene: TRBD2
V gene: TRBV3-1
J gene: TRBJ2-2

CDR3 protein: ASSHVLRGQGAYTEAF
D gene: TRBD1
V gene: TRBV4-1
J gene: TRBJ1-1

CDR3 protein: ASSFGAGGQKDTQY
D gene: TRBD2
V gene: TRBV5-4
J gene: TRBJ2-3

CDR3 protein: AISEVTGRKETQY
D gene: NA
V gene: TRBV10-3
J gene: TRBJ2-5

CDR3 protein: ASSQGRRGADTQY
D gene: NA
V gene: TRBV3-1
J gene: TRBJ2-3

CDR3 protein: ASARAGDGNEQY
D gene: TRBD2
V gene: TRBV5-1
J gene: TRBJ2-7

CDR3 protein: ASSLRTSGYT
D gene: NA
V gene: TRBV11-1
J gene: TRBJ1-2

CDR3 protein: ASSLFGATSTDTQY
D gene: NA
V gene: TRBV5-5
J gene: TRBJ2-3

CDR3 protein: ASSVEARGNEQF
D gene: NA
V gene: TRBV9
J gene: TRBJ2-1

CDR3 protein: ASSLTQGRGTDTQY
D gene: NA
V gene: TRBV2
J gene: TRBJ2-3

CDR3 protein: ASSLSGMGQPQH
D gene: NA
V gene: TRBV28
J gene: TRBJ1-5

CDR3 protein: ASTLGPGTEAYEQY
D gene: NA
V gene: TRBV6-6
J gene: TRBJ2-7

CDR3 protein: ASSFPLPQPQH
D gene: NA
V gene: TRBV12-3/TRBV12-4
J gene: TRBJ1-5

CDR3 protein: ASSPGVPREGYT
D gene: NA
V gene: TRBV6-5
J gene: TRBJ1-2

CDR3 protein: ATSRDRGAKTWELGNQPQH
D gene: NA
V gene: TRBV15
J gene: TRBJ1-5

CDR3 protein: SVHADEQF
D gene: NA
V gene: TRBV29-1
J gene: TRBJ2-1